At least ten counts were recorded for the clone carrying this T cell receptor (beta chain). The target antigen is unknown. This record belongs to a study of T cell repertoires in cytomegalovirus infection. Background on the study: Shared public TCR beta signatures pointed to both CMV infection and a matching HLA type. General study results and limits: Clonotype analysis showed dominance of the ex vivo response by HLA-C-restricted CMV-specific TCR beta clonotypes.

There are 15 residues in the CDR3. V lost 6 bases and J lost 5, with 19 bases in between. Germline CDR1 and CDR2: SGHTA and FQGNSA. Via MiXCR, TCRdb re-called the reads, giving one row per CDR3 protein. Altogether a few hundred thousand distinct CDR3 sequences are present, roughly 34% being singletons, with the ten largest covering roughly 16%. The receptor was isolated from a human donor in good health (CMV status not recorded). Some clones in this sample may be carry-over from other donors' samples. The rearrangement links TRBV7-2 to TRBJ2-5; D gene unclear. The sample here was cultured PBMCs, taken from culture after CMV antigen stimulation. CDR3: CASSYTGGAGETQYF. The CDR3 DNA follows: TGTGCCAGCAGTTATACGGGCGGAGCCGGGGAGACCCAGTACTTC.